A single sample is the source of the 7 T cell receptor beta chains below, sequenced in a study of T cell responses to AZD1222 COVID-19 vaccine. TCRdb's table, derived via immunoSEQ multiplex PCR, lists solely in-frame clones and lacks some. The repertoire holds tens of thousands of clones, more than 65% seen once, with roughly 22% in the top ten. This material consisted of peripheral blood, taken on day 0 of MenACWY control vaccination. The receptors derive from an adult in good health.

The V gene is TRBV24-1, the J gene TRBJ2-1, with 7 bases identical to TRBD1. The germline gives CDR1 KGHDR, CDR2 SFDVKD. The CDR3 extends over 12 amino acids. The CDR3 region has the DNA TGTGCTAAAGGGGGCGCCCTCCATGAGCAGTTCTTC. As protein: CAKGGALHEQFF.

This clone was recorded once. The chain links TRBV12-3 or TRBV12-4 to TRBJ1-5; D remains ambiguous. Trimming removed 7 bases at V and 16 bases at J, with 20 bases between. The CDR3 spans 12 residues. CDR3: CASTPLSDPCHF. The CDR3 bases are TGTGCCAGCACCCCTTTGAGCGACCCCTGCCATTTT.

The chain employs TRBV29-1 and TRBJ2-5, with a possible D match to TRBD2 (5 bases). Germline V gene data show CDR1 as SQVTM and CDR2 as ANQGSEA. The CDR3 runs 12 residues. Trimming removed 4 bases from V and 1 base from J, with 7 bases in between. CDR3 in DNA: TGCAGCGTTGCACGGGGCCAAGAGACCCAGTACTTC. Translating it yields CSVARGQETQYF.

Details on this clone: Other DNA sequences within the sample encode an identical CDR3. DNA for the CDR3: TGTGCCAGCAGCCTCCGGGTCCAAGAGACCCAGTACTTC. Its protein is CASSLRVQETQYF. The chain links TRBV7-2 to TRBJ2-5; D not certain. Trimming left V 5 bases short and J 1 base short, with 8 bases between. The germline CDR1 and CDR2 sequences are SGHTA and FQGNSA. The CDR3 covers 13 residues.

The chain combines TRBV6-5 with TRBJ2-5; 11 nucleotides line up with TRBD2. Trimming took 2 bases from V and 1 from J; bases not matched to a gene: 3. CDR3 length equals 16 residues. CDR1 is MNHEY and CDR2 is SVGAGI in the germline V gene. The CDR3 protein is CASSYTGTSGQETQYF. CDR3 nucleotides: TGTGCCAGCAGTTACACAGGGACTAGCGGCCAAGAGACCCAGTACTTC.

V and J are TRBV6-6 and TRBJ2-3; D is uncertain. The CDR3 consists of 17 residues. Per the germline V gene, CDR1 is MNHNY and CDR2 is SVGAGI (reference sequence). V was trimmed by 5 bases and J by 2 bases, leaving 20 bases between them. CDR3 nucleotide sequence: TGTGCCAGCAGTCCATTGCTAGGTCTCGCAAACACAGATACGCAGTATTTT. It codes for CASSPLLGLANTDTQYF.

The sample holds one count of this clone. This chain connects TRBV7-3 to TRBJ2-7; D unresolved. In germline, CDR1 is SGHTA, CDR2 FQGTGA. Trimming stripped 11 bases from V and 4 bases from J, with 6 bases between. The CDR3 has 9 residues. CDR3 DNA: TGTGCCGACCAGTACGAGCAGTACGTC. This translates into CADQYEQYV.